This TCR beta chain was sequenced for a study of immune evolution from preneoplasia to lung adenocarcinoma. General study results and limits: Later-stage lesions seemingly showed higher T cell density and diversity than normal lung. Normal lung had the highest top T cell clone frequencies.

Profiling relied on immunoSEQ multiplex PCR, and the TCRdb table lists in-frame clones only, not all of them. Of 35,000 to 40,000 clones listed, 74% are singletons. On this clone itself: Its antigen is currently unknown.

Trimming stripped 8 bases from V and 5 bases from J, with 12 bases between. The CDR3 runs to 12 residues. Looked up from germline, CDR1 is LNHDA and CDR2 is SQIVND (reference sequence). Macro-dissection enriched premalignant or tumor cells before nucleic acid extraction. This rearrangement joins TRBV19 to TRBJ1-1; tentative D call: TRBD1 (5 bases). This clonotype was sampled from a person aged 55-75 years with lung adenocarcinoma. The sequenced material came from FFPE invasive lung adenocarcinoma tissue. The CDR3 bases are TGTGCCAGTTCCGCGGGGCTTACTGAAGCTTTCTTT. Translation gives CASSAGLTEAFF.